This T cell receptor (beta chain) originates from a study of blood T cell repertoires in COVID-19. The overall study: Sites across the United States, Italy and Spain contributed samples from acute and convalescent COVID-19.

This CDR3 contains 16 residues. Germline V gene data show CDR1 as MNHNS and CDR2 as SASEGT. V gave up 0 bases and J gave up 7 bases, with 16 bases separating them. Method: immunoSEQ multiplex PCR; TCRdb's copy keeps in-frame clones and lacks some. The sample lists more than 150,000 clones, 80% to 90% occurring once. This chain joins TRBV6-1 and TRBJ2-1, with a weak D call TRBD1 (6 bases). The clonotype comes from a man aged 60 to 75 with acute or convalescent COVID-19. What was sequenced was peripheral blood. CDR3: CASSEAAVGAWNEQFF. The CDR3 bases are TGTGCCAGCAGTGAAGCCGCGGTGGGGGCTTGGAATGAGCAGTTCTTC.